This TCR beta chain was profiled in a study of blood T cells in healthy people across ages. With V trimmed by 5 bases and J by 0 bases, 5 bases remained unmatched. CDR1 is DFQATT, CDR2 SNEGSKA, per germline (reference sequence). This CDR3 has 14 residues. The donors, aged roughly 6 to 90, were healthy Caucasians from Russia. The authors extracted at least 5 micrograms of total RNA per sample. The use of a sample-barcoded 5' primer and a J-beta primer mix characterized a second PCR of 7 to 11 cycles. Through a template-switch adaptor with 12 random nucleotides, each cDNA molecule received a tag. In TCRdb, the 5' RACE reads were re-called with MiXCR into one record per CDR3 protein. This sample carries fewer than 800,000 distinct CDR3 sequences, about 32% of them seen once, and the ten largest clones take about 16%.

The V gene is TRBV20-1, the J gene TRBJ2-3, with TRBD1 identical over 7 bases. Sequenced: blood. The TCR sequence derives from a woman aged 80 or over in good health. In DNA form, the CDR3 reads TGCAGTGCTGAGACAGGGAAGAGCACAGATACGCAGTATTTT. Amino acid sequence: CSAETGKSTDTQYF.